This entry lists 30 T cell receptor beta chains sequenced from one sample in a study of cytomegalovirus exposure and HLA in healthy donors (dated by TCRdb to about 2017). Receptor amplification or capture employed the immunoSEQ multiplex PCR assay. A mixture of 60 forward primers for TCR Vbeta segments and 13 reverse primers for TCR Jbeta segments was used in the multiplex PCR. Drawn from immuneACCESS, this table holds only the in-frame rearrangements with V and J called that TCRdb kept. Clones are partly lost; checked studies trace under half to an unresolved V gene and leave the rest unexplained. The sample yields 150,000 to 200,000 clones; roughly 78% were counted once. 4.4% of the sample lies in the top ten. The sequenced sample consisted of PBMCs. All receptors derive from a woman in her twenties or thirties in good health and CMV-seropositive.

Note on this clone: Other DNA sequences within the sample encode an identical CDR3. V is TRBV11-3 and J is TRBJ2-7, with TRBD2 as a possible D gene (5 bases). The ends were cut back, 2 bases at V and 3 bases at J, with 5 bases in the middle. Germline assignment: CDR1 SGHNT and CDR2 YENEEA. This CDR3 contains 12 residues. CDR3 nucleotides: TGTGCCAGCAGCTTAAGCGGCTACGAGCAGTACTTC. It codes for CASSLSGYEQYF.

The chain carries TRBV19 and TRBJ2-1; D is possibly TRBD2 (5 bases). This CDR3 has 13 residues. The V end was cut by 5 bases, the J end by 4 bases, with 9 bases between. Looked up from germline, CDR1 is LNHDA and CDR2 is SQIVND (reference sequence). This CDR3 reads CASSRTFYNEQFF. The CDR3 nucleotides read TGTGCCAGTAGTCGGACTTTTTACAATGAGCAGTTCTTC.

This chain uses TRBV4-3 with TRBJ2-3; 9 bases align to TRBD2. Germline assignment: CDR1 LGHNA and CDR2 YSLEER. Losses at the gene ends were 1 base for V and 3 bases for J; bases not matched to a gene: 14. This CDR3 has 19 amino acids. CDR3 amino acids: CASSQGLGSGGAVTDTQYF. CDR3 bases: TGCGCCAGCAGCCAAGGGCTCGGTAGCGGGGGTGCCGTGACAGATACGCAGTATTTT.

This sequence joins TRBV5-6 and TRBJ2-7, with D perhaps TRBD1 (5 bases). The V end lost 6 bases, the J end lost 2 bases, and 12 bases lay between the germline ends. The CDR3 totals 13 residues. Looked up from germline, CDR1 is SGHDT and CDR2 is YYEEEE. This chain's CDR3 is CASNKGWAYEQYF. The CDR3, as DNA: TGTGCCAGCAACAAGGGGTGGGCCTACGAGCAGTACTTC.

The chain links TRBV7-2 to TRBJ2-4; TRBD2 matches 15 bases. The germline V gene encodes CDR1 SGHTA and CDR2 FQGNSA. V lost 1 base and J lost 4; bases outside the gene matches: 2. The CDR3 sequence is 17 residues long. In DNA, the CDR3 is TGTGCCAGCAGCTTAGGGGGACTAGCGGGGGGTAAAAACATTCAGTACTTC. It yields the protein CASSLGGLAGGKNIQYF.

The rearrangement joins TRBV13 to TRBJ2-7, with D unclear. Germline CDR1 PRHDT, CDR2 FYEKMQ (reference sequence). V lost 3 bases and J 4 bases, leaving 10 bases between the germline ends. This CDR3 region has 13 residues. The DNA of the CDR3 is TGTGCCAGCAGCTTCGGGTCGAATTACGAGCAGTACTTC. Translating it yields CASSFGSNYEQYF.

The CDR3 DNA follows: TGCGCCAGCAGCCAAGATGGGAACAGGTACAATGAGCAGTTCTTC. Translation gives CASSQDGNRYNEQFF. J is TRBJ2-1 and V is TRBV4-3, with D maybe TRBD1 (5 bases). Germline CDR1 reads LGHNA; CDR2 reads YSLEER. The CDR3 extends over 15 amino acids. V was shortened by 0 bases and J by 4 bases, with 10 bases between the two germline ends.

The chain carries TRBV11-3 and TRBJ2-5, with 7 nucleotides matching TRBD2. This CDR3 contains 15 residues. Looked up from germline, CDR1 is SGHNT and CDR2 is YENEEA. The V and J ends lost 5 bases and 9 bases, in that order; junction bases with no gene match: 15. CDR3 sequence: CASSQAAGLGAAQYF. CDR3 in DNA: TGTGCCAGCAGCCAGGCAGCGGGGCTAGGGGCGGCCCAGTACTTC.

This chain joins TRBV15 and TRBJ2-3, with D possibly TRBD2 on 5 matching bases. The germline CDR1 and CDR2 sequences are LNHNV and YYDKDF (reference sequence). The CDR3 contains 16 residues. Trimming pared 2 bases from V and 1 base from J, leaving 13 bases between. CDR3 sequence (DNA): TGTGCCACCAGCAGAACGCCCGGGGTGGGCACAGATACGCAGTATTTT. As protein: CATSRTPGVGTDTQYF.

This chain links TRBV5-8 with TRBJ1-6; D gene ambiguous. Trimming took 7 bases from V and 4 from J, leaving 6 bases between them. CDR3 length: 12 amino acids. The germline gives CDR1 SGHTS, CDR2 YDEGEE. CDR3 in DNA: TGTGCCAGCGACACTTATAATTCACCCCTCCACTTT. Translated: CASDTYNSPLHF.

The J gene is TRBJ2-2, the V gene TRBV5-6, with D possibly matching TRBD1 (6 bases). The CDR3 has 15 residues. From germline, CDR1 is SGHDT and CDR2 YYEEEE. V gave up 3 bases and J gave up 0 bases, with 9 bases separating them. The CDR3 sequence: CASSSGHPNTGELFF. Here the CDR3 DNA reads TGTGCCAGCAGCTCGGGACACCCGAACACCGGGGAGCTGTTTTTT.

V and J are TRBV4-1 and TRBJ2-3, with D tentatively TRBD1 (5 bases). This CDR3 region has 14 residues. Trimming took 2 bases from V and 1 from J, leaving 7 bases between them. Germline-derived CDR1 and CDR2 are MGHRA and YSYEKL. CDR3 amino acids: CASSQIGGTDTQYF. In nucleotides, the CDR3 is TGCGCCAGCAGCCAAATAGGGGGCACAGATACGCAGTATTTT.

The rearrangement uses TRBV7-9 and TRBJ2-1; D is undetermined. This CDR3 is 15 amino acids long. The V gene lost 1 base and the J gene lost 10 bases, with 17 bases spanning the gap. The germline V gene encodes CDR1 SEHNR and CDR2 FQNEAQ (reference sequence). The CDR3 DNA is TGTGCCAGCAGCTTAGGCGGCGGTAGATCCTCAGAGCAGTTCTTC. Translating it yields CASSLGGGRSSEQFF.

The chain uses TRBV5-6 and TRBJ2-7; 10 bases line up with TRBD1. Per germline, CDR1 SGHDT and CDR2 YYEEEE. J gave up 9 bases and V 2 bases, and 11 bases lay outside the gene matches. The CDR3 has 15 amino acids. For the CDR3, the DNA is TGTGCCAGCAGCTTCTACGGACAGGGGGATTCTGTGCAGTACTTC. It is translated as CASSFYGQGDSVQYF.

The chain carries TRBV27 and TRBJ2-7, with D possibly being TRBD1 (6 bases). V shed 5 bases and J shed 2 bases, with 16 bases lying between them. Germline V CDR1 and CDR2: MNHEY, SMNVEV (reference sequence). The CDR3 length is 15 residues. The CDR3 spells CASSLATGLTYEQYF. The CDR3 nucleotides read TGTGCCAGCAGTCTGGCTACAGGGCTAACCTACGAGCAGTACTTC.

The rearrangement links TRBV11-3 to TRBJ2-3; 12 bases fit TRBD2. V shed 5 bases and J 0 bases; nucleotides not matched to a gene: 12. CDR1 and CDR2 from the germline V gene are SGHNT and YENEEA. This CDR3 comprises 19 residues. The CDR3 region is CASSPSTSGGDTSTDTQYF. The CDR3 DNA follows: TGTGCCAGCAGCCCCTCGACTAGCGGGGGAGATACTAGCACAGATACGCAGTATTTT.

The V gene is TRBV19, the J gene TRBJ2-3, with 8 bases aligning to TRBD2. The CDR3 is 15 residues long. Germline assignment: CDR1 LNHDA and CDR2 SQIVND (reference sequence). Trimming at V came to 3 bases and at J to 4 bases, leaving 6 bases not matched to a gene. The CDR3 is CASSITGGPPDTQYF. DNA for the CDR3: TGTGCCAGTAGTATTACGGGAGGGCCCCCAGATACGCAGTATTTT.

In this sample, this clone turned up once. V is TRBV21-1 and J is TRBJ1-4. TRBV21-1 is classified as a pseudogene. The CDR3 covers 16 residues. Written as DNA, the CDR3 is TGTGCCAGCAGCGAGCGCGACGCCTTCTTTAATGAAAAACTGTTTTTT. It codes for CASSERDAFFNEKLFF.

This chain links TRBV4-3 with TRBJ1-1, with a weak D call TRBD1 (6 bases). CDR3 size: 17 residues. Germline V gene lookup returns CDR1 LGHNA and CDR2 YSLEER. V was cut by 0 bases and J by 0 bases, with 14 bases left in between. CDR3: CASSQEWAGDMNTEAFF. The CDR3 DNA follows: TGCGCCAGCAGCCAAGAGTGGGCAGGGGATATGAACACTGAAGCTTTCTTT.

The CDR3 region has the DNA TGTGCCATCAGTGAGTCTAGGGACAGGGATGGCTACACCTTC. It is translated as CAISESRDRDGYTF. The chain carries TRBV10-3 and TRBJ1-2; TRBD1 agrees at 9 bases. The CDR3 is made up of 14 amino acids. Germline assignment: CDR1 ENHRY and CDR2 SYGVKD. With 0 bases clipped from V and 6 bases from J, the junction kept 2 bases outside the gene matches.

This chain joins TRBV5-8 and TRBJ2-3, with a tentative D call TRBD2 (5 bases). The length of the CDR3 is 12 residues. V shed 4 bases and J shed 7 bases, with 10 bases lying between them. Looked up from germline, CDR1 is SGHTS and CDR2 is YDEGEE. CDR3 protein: CASSRTSHTQYF. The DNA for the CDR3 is TGTGCCAGCAGCCGGACTTCCCATACGCAGTATTTT.

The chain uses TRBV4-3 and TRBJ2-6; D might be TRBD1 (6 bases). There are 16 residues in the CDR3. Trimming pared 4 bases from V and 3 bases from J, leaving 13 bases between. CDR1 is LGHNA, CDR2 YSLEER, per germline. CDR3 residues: CASSPNRDDGANVLTF. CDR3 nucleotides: TGCGCCAGCAGCCCGAACAGGGATGATGGGGCCAACGTCCTGACTTTC.

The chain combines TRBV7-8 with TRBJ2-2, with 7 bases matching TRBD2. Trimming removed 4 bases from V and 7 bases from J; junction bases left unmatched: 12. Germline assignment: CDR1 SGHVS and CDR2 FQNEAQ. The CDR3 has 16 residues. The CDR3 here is CASSSRLAGTDGELFF. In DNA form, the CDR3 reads TGTGCCAGCAGCTCCCGACTAGCCGGAACGGACGGGGAGCTGTTTTTT.

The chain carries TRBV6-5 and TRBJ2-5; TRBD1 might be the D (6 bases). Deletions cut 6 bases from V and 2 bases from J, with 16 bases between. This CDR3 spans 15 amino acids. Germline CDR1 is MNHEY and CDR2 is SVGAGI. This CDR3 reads CASRSDRIRQETQYF. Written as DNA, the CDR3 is TGTGCCAGCAGGTCCGACAGGATCAGGCAAGAGACCCAGTACTTC.

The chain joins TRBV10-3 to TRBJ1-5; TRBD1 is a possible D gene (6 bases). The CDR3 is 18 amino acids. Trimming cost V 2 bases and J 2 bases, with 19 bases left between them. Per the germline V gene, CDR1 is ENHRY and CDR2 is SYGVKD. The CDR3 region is CAISERGASKSGNQPQHF. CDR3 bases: TGTGCCATCAGTGAGCGGGGGGCCAGTAAGAGTGGCAATCAGCCCCAGCATTTT.

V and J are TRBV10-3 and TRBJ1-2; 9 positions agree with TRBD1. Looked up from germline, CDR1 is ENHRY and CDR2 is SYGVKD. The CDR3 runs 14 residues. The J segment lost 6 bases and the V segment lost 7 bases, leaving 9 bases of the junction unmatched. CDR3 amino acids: CAIISGTGLDGYTF. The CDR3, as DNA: TGTGCCATCATCTCCGGGACAGGGTTAGATGGCTACACCTTC.

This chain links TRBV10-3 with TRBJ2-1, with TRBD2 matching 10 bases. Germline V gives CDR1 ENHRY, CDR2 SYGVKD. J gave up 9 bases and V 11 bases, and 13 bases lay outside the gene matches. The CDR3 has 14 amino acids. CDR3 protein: CASSERGGRSEQFF. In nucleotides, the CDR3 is TGTGCCTCCTCGGAGCGGGGGGGCCGGAGTGAGCAGTTCTTC.

The CDR3 protein is CASSFSGGARETQYF. CDR3 nucleotide sequence: TGTGCCAGCAGCTTCAGCGGGGGGGCCAGAGAGACCCAGTACTTC. This chain uses TRBV7-9 with TRBJ2-5; 10 nucleotides align to TRBD2. From germline, CDR1 is SEHNR and CDR2 FQNEAQ (reference sequence). Trimming at V came to 3 bases and at J to 4 bases, leaving 5 bases not matched to a gene. This CDR3 spans 15 amino acids. Filled out from reference TRBV7-9 and TRBJ2-5, the complete variable domain reads DTGVSQNPRHKITKRGQNVTFRCDPISEHNRLYWYRQTLGQGPEFLTYFQNEAQLEKSRLLSDRFSAERPKGSFSTLEIQRTEQGDSAMYLCASSFSGGARETQYFGPGTRLLVL.

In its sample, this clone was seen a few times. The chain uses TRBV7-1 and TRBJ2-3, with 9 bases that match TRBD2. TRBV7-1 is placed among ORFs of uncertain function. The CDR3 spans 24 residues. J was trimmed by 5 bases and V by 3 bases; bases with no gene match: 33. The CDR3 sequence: CASSSKWAQGAGGSGVRYGDTQYF. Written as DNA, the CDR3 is TGTGCCAGCAGCTCCAAGTGGGCCCAGGGAGCGGGGGGTTCCGGGGTGCGATATGGAGATACGCAGTATTTT.

The CDR3 region has the DNA TGTGCCAGCAGCGTAGGTGGGCTAGCGGGAAAAGAGACCCAGTACTTC. This sequence encodes CASSVGGLAGKETQYF. The chain employs TRBV9 and TRBJ2-5, with 9 bases fitting TRBD2. V shed 0 bases, J shed 3 bases, and the junction held 6 bases outside the gene matches. Germline V lookup: CDR1 SGDLS, CDR2 YYNGEE. The CDR3 totals 16 residues.